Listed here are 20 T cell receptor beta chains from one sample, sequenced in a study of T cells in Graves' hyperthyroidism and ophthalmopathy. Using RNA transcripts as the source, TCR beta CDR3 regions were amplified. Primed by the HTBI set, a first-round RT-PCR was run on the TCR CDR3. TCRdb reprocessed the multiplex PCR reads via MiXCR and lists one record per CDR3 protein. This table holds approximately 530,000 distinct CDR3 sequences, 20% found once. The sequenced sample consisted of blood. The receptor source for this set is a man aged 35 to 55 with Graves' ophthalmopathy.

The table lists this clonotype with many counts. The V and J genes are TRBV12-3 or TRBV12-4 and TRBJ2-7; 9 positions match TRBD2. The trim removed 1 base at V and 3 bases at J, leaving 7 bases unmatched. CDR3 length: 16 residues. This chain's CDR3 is CASSLGAGLADYEQYF. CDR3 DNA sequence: TGTGCCAGCAGTTTAGGGGCGGGACTAGCTGACTACGAGCAGTACTTC.

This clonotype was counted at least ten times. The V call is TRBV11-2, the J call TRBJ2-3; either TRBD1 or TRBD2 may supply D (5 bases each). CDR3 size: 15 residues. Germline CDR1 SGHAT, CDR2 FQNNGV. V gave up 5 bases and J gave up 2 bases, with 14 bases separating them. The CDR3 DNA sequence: TGTGCCAGCAGCCCTGGGGACCTCGACACAGATACGCAGTATTTT. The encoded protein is CASSPGDLDTDTQYF.

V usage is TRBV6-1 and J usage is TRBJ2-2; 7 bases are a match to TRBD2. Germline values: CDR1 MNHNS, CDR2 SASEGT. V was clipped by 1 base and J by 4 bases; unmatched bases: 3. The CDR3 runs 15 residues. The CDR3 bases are TGTGCCAGCAGTGAAGGCGGGGGATTCACCGGGGAGCTGTTTTTT. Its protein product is CASSEGGGFTGELFF.

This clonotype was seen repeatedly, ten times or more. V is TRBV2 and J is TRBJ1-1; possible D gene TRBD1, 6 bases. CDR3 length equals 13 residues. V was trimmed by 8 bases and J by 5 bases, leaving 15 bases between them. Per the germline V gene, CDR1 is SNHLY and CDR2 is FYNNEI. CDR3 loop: CASPRGAGTEAFF. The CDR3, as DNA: TGTGCCAGCCCCCGGGGGGCTGGGACTGAAGCTTTCTTT.

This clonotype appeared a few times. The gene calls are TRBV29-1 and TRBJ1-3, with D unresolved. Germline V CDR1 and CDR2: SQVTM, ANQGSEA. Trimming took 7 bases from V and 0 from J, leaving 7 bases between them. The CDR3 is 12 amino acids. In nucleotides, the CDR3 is TGCAGCGGGGCAGACTCTGGAAACACCATATATTTT. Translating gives CSGADSGNTIYF.

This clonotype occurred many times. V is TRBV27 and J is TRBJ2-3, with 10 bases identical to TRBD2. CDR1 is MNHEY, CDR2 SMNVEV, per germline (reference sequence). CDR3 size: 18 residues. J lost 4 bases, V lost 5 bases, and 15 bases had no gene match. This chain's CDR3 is CASSPRTSGPVKSDTQYF. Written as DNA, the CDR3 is TGTGCCAGCAGTCCCCGGACTAGCGGCCCCGTGAAGTCAGATACGCAGTATTTT.

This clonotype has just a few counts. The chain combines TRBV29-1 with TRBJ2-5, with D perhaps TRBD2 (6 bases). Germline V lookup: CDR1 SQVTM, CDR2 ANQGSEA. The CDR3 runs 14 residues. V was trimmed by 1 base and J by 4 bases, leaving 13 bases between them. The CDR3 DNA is TGCAGCGTTGAAGTTCTACTAGCTGGAGAGACCCAGTACTTC. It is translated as CSVEVLLAGETQYF. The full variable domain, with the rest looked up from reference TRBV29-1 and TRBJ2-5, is SAVISQKPSRDICQRGTSLTIQCQVDSQVTMMFWYRQQPGQSLTLIATANQGSEATYESGFVIDKFPISRPNLTFSTLTVSNMSPEDSSIYLCSVEVLLAGETQYFGPGTRLLVL.

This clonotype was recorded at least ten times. Here the CDR3 reads CASSLSVGAGELFF. The CDR3 DNA reads as TGTGCCAGCAGCTTAAGCGTGGGTGCCGGGGAGCTGTTTTTT. V is TRBV7-3 and J is TRBJ2-2; D is undetermined. Trimming stripped 1 base from V and 6 bases from J, with 9 bases between. CDR3 length equals 14 residues. The germline V gene has CDR1 SGHTA and CDR2 FQGTGA.

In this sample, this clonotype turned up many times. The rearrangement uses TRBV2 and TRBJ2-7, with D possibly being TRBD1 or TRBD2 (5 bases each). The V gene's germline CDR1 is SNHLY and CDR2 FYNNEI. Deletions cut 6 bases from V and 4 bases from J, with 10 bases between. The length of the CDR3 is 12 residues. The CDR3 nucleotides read TGTGCCAGCAGCGGGACGGGGTACGAGCAGTACTTC. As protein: CASSGTGYEQYF.

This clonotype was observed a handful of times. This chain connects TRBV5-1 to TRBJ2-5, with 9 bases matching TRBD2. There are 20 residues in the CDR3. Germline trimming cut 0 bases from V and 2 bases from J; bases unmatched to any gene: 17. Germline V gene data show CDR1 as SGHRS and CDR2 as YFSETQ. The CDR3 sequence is CASSLGLPLLAGDVQETQYF. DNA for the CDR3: TGCGCCAGCAGCTTGGGACTGCCCTTACTAGCGGGCGATGTACAAGAGACCCAGTACTTC.

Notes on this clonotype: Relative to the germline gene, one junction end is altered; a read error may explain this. The CDR3 coding sequence is TGTACCAGCGCTAGGGAGACCTACGAGCAGTACTTC. This encodes CTSARETYEQYF. The chain has TRBV28 and TRBJ2-7, with a possible D match to TRBD2 (5 bases). Germline values: CDR1 MDHEN, CDR2 SYDVKM. CDR3 length: 12 amino acids.

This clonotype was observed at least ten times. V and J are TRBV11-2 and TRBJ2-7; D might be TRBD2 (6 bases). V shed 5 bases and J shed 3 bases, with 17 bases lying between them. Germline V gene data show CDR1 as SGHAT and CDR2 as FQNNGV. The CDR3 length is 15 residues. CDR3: CASSQGVAEGYEQYF. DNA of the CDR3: TGTGCCAGCAGCCAGGGCGTGGCGGAGGGCTACGAGCAGTACTTC.

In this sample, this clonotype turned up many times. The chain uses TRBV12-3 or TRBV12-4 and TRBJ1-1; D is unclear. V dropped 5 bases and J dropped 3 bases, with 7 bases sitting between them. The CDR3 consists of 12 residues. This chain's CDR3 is CASSIGDTEAFF. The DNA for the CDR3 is TGTGCCAGCAGTATCGGAGACACTGAAGCTTTCTTT.

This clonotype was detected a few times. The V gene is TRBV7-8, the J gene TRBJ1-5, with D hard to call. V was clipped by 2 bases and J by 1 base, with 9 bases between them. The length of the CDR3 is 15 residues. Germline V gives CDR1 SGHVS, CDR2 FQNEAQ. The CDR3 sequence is CASSLWVVSNQPQHF. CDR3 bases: TGTGCCAGCAGCTTATGGGTGGTGAGCAATCAGCCCCAGCATTTT.

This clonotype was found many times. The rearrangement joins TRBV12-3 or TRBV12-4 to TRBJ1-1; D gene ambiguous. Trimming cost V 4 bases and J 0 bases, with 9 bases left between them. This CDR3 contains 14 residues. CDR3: CASSYERLNTEAFF. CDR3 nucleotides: TGTGCCAGCAGTTACGAGCGCTTGAACACTGAAGCTTTCTTT.

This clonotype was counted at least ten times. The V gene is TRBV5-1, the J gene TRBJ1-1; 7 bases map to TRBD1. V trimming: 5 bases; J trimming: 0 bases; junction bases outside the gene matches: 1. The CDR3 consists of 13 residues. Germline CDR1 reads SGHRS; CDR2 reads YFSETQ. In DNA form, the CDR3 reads TGCGCCAGCAGTGGGACAGTGAACACTGAAGCTTTCTTT. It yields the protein CASSGTVNTEAFF.

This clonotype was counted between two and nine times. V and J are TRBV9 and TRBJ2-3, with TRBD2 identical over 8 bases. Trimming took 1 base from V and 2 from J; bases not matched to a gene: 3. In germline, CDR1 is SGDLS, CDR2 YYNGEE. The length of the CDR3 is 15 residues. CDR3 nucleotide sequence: TGTGCCAGCAGCGTACAGCGGGAGTACACAGATACGCAGTATTTT. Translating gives CASSVQREYTDTQYF. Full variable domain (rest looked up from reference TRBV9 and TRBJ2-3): DSGVTQTPKHLITATGQRVTLRCSPRSGDLSVYWYQQSLDQGLQFLIQYYNGEERAKGNILERFSAQQFPDLHSELNLSSLELGDSALYFCASSVQREYTDTQYFGPGTRLTVL.

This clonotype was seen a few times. The CDR3: CSARDGQGAEAFF. The CDR3 region has the DNA TGCAGTGCTAGAGATGGCCAGGGGGCTGAAGCTTTCTTT. The V gene is TRBV20-1, the J gene TRBJ1-1, with 7 bases fitting TRBD1. With V trimmed by 0 bases and J by 6 bases, 4 bases remained unmatched. Germline V gene data show CDR1 as DFQATT and CDR2 as SNEGSKA (reference sequence). This CDR3 contains 13 residues.

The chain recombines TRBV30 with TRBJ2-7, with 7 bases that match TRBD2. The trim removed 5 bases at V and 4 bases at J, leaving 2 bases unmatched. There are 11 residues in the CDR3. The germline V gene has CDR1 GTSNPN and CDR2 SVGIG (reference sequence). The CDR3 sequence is CAWGGDYEQYF. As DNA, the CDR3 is TGTGCCTGGGGGGGGGATTACGAGCAGTACTTC.

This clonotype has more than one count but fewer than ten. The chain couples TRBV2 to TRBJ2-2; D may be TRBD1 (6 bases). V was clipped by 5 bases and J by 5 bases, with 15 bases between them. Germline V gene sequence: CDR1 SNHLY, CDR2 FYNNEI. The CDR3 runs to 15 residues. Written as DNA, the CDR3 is TGTGCCAGCAGTATTCGGACAGACTTAACCGGGGAGCTGTTTTTT. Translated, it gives CASSIRTDLTGELFF.